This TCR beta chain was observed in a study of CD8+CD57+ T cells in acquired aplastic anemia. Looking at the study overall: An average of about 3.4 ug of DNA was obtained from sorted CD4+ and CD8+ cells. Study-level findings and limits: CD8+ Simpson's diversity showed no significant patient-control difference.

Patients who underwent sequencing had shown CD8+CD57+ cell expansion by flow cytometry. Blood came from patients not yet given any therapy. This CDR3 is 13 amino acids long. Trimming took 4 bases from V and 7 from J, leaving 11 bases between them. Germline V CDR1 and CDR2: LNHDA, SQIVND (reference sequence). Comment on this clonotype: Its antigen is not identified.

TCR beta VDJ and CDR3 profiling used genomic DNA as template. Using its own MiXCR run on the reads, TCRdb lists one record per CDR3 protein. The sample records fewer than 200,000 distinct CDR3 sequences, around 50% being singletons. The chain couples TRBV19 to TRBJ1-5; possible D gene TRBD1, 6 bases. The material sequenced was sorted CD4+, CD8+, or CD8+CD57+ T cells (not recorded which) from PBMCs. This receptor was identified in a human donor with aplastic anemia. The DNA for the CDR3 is TGTGCCAGTAGTAAAGGGGGGCAACAGCCCCAGCATTTT. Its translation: CASSKGGQQPQHF.